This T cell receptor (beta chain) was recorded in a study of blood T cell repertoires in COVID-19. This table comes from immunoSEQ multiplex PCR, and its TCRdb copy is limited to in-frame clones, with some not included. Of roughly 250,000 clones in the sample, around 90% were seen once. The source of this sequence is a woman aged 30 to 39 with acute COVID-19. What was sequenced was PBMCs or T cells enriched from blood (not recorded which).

CDR3 amino acids: CATSGTGARGGTEAFF. In nucleotides, the CDR3 is TGTGCCACCTCGGGGACAGGGGCCCGCGGTGGCACTGAAGCTTTCTTT. The chain joins TRBV28 to TRBJ1-1; 10 bases match TRBD1. Germline CDR1 reads MDHEN; CDR2 reads SYDVKM. CDR3 length equals 16 residues. Germline trimming cut 10 bases from V and 4 bases from J; bases unmatched to any gene: 15.